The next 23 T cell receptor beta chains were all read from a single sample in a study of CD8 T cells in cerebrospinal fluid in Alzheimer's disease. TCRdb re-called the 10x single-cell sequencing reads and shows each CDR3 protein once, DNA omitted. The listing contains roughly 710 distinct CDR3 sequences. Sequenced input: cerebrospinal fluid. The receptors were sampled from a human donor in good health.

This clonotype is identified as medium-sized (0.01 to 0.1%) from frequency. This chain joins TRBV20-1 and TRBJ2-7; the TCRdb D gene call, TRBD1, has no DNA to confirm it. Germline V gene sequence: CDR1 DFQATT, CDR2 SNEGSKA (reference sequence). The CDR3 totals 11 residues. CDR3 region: CSASRGNEQYF.

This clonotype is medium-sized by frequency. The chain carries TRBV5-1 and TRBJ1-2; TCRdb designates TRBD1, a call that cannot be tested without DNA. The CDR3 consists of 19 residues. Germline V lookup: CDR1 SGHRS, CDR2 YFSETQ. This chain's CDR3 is CASSLEWSGQGVRGYGYTF.

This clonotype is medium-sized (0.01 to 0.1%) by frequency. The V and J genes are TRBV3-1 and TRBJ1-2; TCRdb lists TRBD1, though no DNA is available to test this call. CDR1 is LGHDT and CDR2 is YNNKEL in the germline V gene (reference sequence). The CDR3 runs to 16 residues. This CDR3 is CASSQASGTANRGYTF.

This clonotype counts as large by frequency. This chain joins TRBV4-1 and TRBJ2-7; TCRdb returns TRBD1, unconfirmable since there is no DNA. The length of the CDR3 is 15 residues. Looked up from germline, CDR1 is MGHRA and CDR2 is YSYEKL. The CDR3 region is CASSQGGGSLYEQYF.

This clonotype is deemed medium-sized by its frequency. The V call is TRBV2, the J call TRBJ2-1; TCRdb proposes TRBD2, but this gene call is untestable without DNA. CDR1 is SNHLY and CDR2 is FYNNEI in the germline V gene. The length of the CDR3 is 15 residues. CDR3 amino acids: CASSYRVAGYNEQFF.

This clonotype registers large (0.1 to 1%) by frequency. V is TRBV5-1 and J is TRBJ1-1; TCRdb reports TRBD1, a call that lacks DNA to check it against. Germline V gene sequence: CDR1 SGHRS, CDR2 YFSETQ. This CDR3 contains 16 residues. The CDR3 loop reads CASSLHVTGVGTEAFF.

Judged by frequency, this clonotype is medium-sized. The CDR3: CASSDLAEYQPQHF. The chain employs TRBV2 and TRBJ1-5. The CDR3 has 14 residues. Looked up from germline, CDR1 is SNHLY and CDR2 is FYNNEI.

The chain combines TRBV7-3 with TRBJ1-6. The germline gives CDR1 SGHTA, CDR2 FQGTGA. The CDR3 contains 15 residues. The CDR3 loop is CASSLNEQKNSPLHF.

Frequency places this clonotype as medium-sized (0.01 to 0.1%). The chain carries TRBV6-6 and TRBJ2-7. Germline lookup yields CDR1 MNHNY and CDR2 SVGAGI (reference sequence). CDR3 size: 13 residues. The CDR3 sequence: CASRRTDSYEQYF.

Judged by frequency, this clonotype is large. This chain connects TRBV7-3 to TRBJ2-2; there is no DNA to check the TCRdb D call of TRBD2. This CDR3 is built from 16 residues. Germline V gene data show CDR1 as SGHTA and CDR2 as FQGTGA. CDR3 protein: CASSFTSGGLTGELFF. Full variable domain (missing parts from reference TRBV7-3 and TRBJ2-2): GAGVSQTPSNKVTEKGKYVELRCDPISGHTALYWYRQSLGQGPEFLIYFQGTGAADDSGLPNDRFFAVRPEGSVSTLKIQRTERGDSAVYLCASSFTSGGLTGELFFGEGSRLTVL.

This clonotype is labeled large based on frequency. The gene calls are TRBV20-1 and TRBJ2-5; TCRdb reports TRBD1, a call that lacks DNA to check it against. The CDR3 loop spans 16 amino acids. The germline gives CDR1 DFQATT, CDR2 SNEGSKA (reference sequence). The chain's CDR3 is CSARYLAGGYRETQYF.

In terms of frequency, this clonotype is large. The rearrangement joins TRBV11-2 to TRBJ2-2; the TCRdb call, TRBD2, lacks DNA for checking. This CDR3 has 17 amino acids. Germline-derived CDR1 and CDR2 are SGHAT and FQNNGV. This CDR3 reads CASSLDATAFGTGELFF.

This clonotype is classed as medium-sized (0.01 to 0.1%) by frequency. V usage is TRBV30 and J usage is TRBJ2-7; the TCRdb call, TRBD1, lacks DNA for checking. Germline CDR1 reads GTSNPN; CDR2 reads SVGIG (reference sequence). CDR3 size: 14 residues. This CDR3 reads CACPRKGGAGEQYF.

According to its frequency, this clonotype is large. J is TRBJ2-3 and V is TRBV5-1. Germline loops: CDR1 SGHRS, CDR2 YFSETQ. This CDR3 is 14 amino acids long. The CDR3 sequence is CASSLGGITDTQYF.

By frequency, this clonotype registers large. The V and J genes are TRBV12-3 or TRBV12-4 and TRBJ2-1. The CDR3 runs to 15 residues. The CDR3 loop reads CASSPKTLGYNEQFF.

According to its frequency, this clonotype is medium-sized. This CDR3 is CAWSSQGRSNQPQHF. The rearrangement uses TRBV30 and TRBJ1-5; without DNA, the TCRdb call of TRBD1 cannot be checked. The CDR3 length is 15 residues. CDR1 and CDR2 (germline): GTSNPN, SVGIG (reference sequence).

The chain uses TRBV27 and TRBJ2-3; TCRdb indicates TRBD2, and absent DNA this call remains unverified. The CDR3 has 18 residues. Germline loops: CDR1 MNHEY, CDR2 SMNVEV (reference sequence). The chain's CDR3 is CASSVGVFEAGGTDTQYF.

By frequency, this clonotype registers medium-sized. The CDR3 reads CATSRGGQGASNQPQHF. The chain has TRBV15 and TRBJ1-5; TCRdb proposes TRBD1, but this gene call is untestable without DNA. The V gene's germline CDR1 is LNHNV and CDR2 YYDKDF (reference sequence). This CDR3 contains 17 residues. Full variable domain (remainder filled in from reference TRBV15 and TRBJ1-5): DAMVIQNPRYQVTQFGKPVTLSCSQTLNHNVMYWYQQKSSQAPKLLFHYYDKDFNNEADTPDNFQSRRPNTSFCFLDIRSPGLGDTAMYLCATSRGGQGASNQPQHFGDGTRLSIL.

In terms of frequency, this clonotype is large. The CDR3 sequence: CASSPGTGDTGELFF. The chain links TRBV3-1 to TRBJ2-2; TCRdb names TRBD1, which stays unverified in the absence of DNA. The CDR3 runs 15 residues. The germline V gene encodes CDR1 LGHDT and CDR2 YNNKEL (reference sequence). The whole variable domain, remainder taken from reference TRBV3-1 and TRBJ2-2, is DTAVSQTPKYLVTQMGNDKSIKCEQNLGHDTMYWYKQDSKKFLKIMFSYNNKELIINETVPNRFSPKSPDKAHLNLHINSLELGDSAVYFCASSPGTGDTGELFFGEGSRLTVL.

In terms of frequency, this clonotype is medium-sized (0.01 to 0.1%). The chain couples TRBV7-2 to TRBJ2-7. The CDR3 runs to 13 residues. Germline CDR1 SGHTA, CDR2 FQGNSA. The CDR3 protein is CASSFDATYEQYF.

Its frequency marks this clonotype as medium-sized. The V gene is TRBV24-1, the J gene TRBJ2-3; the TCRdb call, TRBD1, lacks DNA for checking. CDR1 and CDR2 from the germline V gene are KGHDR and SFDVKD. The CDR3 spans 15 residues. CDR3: CATSDRGQGKDTQYF.

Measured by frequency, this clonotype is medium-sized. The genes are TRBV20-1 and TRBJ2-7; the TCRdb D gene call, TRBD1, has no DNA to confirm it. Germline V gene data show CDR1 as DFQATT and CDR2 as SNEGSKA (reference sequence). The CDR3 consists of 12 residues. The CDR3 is CSAGRRGYEQYF.

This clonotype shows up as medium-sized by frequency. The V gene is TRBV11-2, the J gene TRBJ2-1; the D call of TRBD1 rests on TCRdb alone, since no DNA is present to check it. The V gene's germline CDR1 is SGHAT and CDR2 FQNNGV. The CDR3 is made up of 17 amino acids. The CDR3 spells CASSLGFPGRPTYEQFF.